This T cell receptor (beta chain) was obtained from a study of regulatory T cells in long-lasting Graves disease. Specified time point: persistent/refractory GD, antithyroid drugs over 5 years with positive TRAb. The TCR library was made from RNA that had been extracted from PBMCs in TRIzol. Points from the study as a whole: Persistent disease favored TRBV28, TRBJ1-2 and TRBJ2-5.

The TCR beta library used iRepertoire HTBI primers with Arm-PCR amplification of CDR3. Original handling: Sequenced samples collectively carried some 60 TRBV and some 15 TRBJ segments. TCRdb redid the calling of the multiplex PCR reads with MiXCR, one entry per CDR3 protein. TCRdb's processing, not the authors' own work, is the source of the V and J calls. The profile covers a few hundred thousand distinct CDR3 sequences, with around a quarter appearing a single time and roughly a quarter taken by the ten largest. This clonotype was counted ten times or more. Its target is unknown. J was trimmed by 7 bases and V by 8 bases; bases with no gene match: 9. CDR1 and CDR2 from the germline V gene are SGHAT and FQNNGV. CDR3 length: 15 amino acids.

The origin of this receptor is a female donor with Graves disease. The sequencing here drew on peripheral blood mononuclear cells (PBMCs), taken when the disease was refractory, from a patient treated with antithyroid drugs. The gene calls are TRBV11-2 and TRBJ2-2; 11 bases agree with TRBD1. The DNA for the CDR3 is TGTGCCAGCTACCGGACAGGGGGCGCAGGCGGGGAGCTGTTTTTT. Its protein is CASYRTGGAGGELFF.